These 24 T cell receptor beta chains were sequenced from one sample in a study of cytomegalovirus exposure and HLA in healthy donors. PCR primers comprised 60 Vbeta and 13 Jbeta primers. Assay: immunoSEQ multiplex PCR; the TCRdb copy retains only in-frame clones and omits some. Of about 170,000 clones listed, 65% to 75% were seen once; the top ten hold roughly 1.6%. The specimen sequenced was PBMCs. The source of these receptors is a girl aged 10 to 17 in good health and CMV-seronegative.

The sample holds a few counts of this clone. The V gene is TRBV5-1, the J gene TRBJ2-4, with 8 positions matching TRBD1. J was trimmed by 2 bases and V by 4 bases; bases with no gene match: 8. This CDR3 comprises 16 residues. Germline V CDR1 and CDR2: SGHRS, YFSETQ. The CDR3 region has the DNA TGCGCCAGCAGCGTACGACAGGGGCGTACCAAAAACATTCAGTACTTC. Translating it yields CASSVRQGRTKNIQYF.

This rearrangement joins TRBV29-1 to TRBJ2-5; D is ambiguous. The J call may be mistaken, given a closer DNA end match to TRBJ2-7. CDR1 SQVTM and CDR2 ANQGSEA come from the germline V gene. This CDR3 comprises 14 residues. The CDR3 spells CSVSAAFGSYEQYF. The CDR3 DNA reads TGCAGCGTTTCGGCGGCCTTTGGCTCCTACGAGCAGTACTTC.

The chain carries TRBV2 and TRBJ2-2, with TRBD2 matching 13 bases. CDR1 SNHLY and CDR2 FYNNEI come from the germline V gene. The CDR3 contains 17 residues. V gave up 4 bases and J gave up 8 bases; unmatched junction bases: 10. Here the CDR3 reads CASSVIRTSGGIGELFF. Here the CDR3 DNA reads TGTGCCAGCAGTGTGATCCGGACTAGCGGGGGTATTGGGGAGCTGTTTTTT.

The chain uses TRBV5-1 and TRBJ2-1, with 11 bases aligning to TRBD2. Trimming at V came to 3 bases and at J to 3 bases, leaving 8 bases not matched to a gene. There are 17 residues in the CDR3. Germline CDR1 is SGHRS and CDR2 is YFSETQ. The chain's CDR3 is CASSSTILAGGYNEQFF. The CDR3 nucleotides are TGCGCCAGCAGCTCTACTATTCTAGCGGGGGGCTACAATGAGCAGTTCTTC.

The chain uses TRBV11-2 and TRBJ1-2; D remains unclear. This CDR3 region has 12 residues. Germline V gives CDR1 SGHAT, CDR2 FQNNGV. V was cut by 5 bases and J by 3 bases, with 7 bases left in between. Written as DNA, the CDR3 is TGTGCCAGCAGCCTAAGAGACTATGGCTACACCTTC. This encodes CASSLRDYGYTF.

The CDR3 DNA sequence: TGTGCCATCAGTGTGGGCCCACTCTATGGCTACACCTTC. This translates into CAISVGPLYGYTF. The chain carries TRBV10-3 and TRBJ1-2; D is uncertain. The CDR3 contains 13 residues. Germline loops: CDR1 ENHRY, CDR2 SYGVKD. Trimming cost V 4 bases and J 4 bases, with 10 bases left between them.

The chain uses TRBV9 and TRBJ2-2; 10 nucleotides line up with TRBD1. Germline lookup yields CDR1 SGDLS and CDR2 YYNGEE. There are 15 residues in the CDR3. V was clipped by 3 bases and J by 5 bases; unmatched bases: 4. CDR3 region: CASSGGTGVTGELFF. CDR3 sequence (DNA): TGTGCCAGCAGCGGGGGGACAGGGGTGACCGGGGAGCTGTTTTTT.

The sample holds one count of this clone. This chain joins TRBV30 and TRBJ1-5, with 9 positions matching TRBD1. This CDR3 has 12 residues. The ends lost 5 bases at V and 4 bases at J; junction bases unmatched: 0. The germline gives CDR1 GTSNPN, CDR2 SVGIG (reference sequence). The CDR3 spells CAWGQGNQPQHF. The CDR3 DNA reads TGTGCCTGGGGACAGGGGAATCAGCCCCAGCATTTT.

V usage is TRBV5-1 and J usage is TRBJ1-4; D perhaps matches TRBD1 (5 bases). The CDR3 length is 15 residues. The V end lost 3 bases, the J end lost 0 bases, and 9 bases lay between the germline ends. Germline assignment: CDR1 SGHRS and CDR2 YFSETQ. As DNA, the CDR3 is TGCGCCAGCAGCTCGGGGGACGCAACTAATGAAAAACTGTTTTTT. Its translation: CASSSGDATNEKLFF. Combining the CDR3 with reference TRBV5-1 and TRBJ1-4 gives the whole variable domain KAGVTQTPRYLIKTRGQQVTLSCSPISGHRSVSWYQQTPGQGLQFLFEYFSETQRNKGNFPGRFSGRQFSNSRSEMNVSTLELGDSALYLCASSSGDATNEKLFFGSGTQLSVL.

V usage is TRBV30 and J usage is TRBJ2-3; no definite D call. The length of the CDR3 is 13 residues. Germline V gene data show CDR1 as GTSNPN and CDR2 as SVGIG (reference sequence). As DNA, the CDR3 is TGTGCTCTCGTCCTACCTGGCACAGATACGCAGTATTTT. Translating gives CALVLPGTDTQYF.

The rearrangement links TRBV7-3 to TRBJ2-5; TRBD2 agrees at 7 bases. The germline gives CDR1 SGHTA, CDR2 FQGTGA. CDR3 size: 14 residues. Trimming removed 5 bases from V and 4 bases from J; junction bases left unmatched: 7. The CDR3 DNA sequence: TGTGCCAGCAGCCAAGCGGGGCATGGAGAGACCCAGTACTTC. It specifies CASSQAGHGETQYF.

This chain joins TRBV25-1 and TRBJ2-1, with a possible D match to TRBD2 (5 bases). Trimming took 5 bases from V and 9 from J, leaving 14 bases between them. Germline CDR1 is MGHDK and CDR2 is SYGVNS. This CDR3 is 13 amino acids long. CDR3 sequence reads: CASSRKVASEQFF. The CDR3 region has the DNA TGTGCCAGCAGTAGGAAGGTAGCGAGTGAGCAGTTCTTC.

The rearrangement links TRBV18 to TRBJ1-6, with D unresolved. The CDR3 loop spans 14 amino acids. The ends were cut back, 3 bases at V and 5 bases at J, with 8 bases in the middle. Germline V gene lookup returns CDR1 KGHSH and CDR2 LQKENI. CDR3 sequence (DNA): TGTGCCAGCTCACCTCAGGTGAATAATTCACCCCTCCACTTT. It is translated as CASSPQVNNSPLHF.

The rearrangement joins TRBV5-1 to TRBJ2-5, with 7 bases lining up with TRBD1. The CDR3 runs 15 residues. J was trimmed by 4 bases and V by 0 bases; bases with no gene match: 6. CDR1 is SGHRS, CDR2 YFSETQ, per germline. CDR3 in amino acids: CASSLGDREVETQYF. CDR3 sequence (DNA): TGCGCCAGCAGCTTGGGGGACAGAGAAGTAGAGACCCAGTACTTC.

This clone was counted once. This rearrangement joins TRBV15 to TRBJ2-1; possible D gene TRBD2, 6 bases. The CDR3 totals 16 residues. Trimming left V 1 base short and J 6 bases short, with 16 bases between. The germline V gene encodes CDR1 LNHNV and CDR2 YYDKDF (reference sequence). In DNA, the CDR3 is TGTGCCACCAGCAGAGGGTACCAGGAGGGGCGCAATGAGCAGTTCTTC. It yields the protein CATSRGYQEGRNEQFF.

The V call is TRBV27, the J call TRBJ2-2; D perhaps matches TRBD2 (7 bases). CDR3 length: 15 residues. Per the germline V gene, CDR1 is MNHEY and CDR2 is SMNVEV (reference sequence). Trimming removed 7 bases at V and 2 bases at J, with 14 bases between. CDR3 sequence reads: CASKGGGDNTGELFF. The CDR3 coding sequence is TGTGCCAGCAAAGGGGGGGGAGATAACACCGGGGAGCTGTTTTTT.

This clone appeared once. The gene calls are TRBV18 and TRBJ1-1, with TRBD1 matching 11 bases. With V trimmed by 6 bases and J by 0 bases, 6 bases remained unmatched. In germline, CDR1 is KGHSH, CDR2 LQKENI. The CDR3 consists of 16 residues. CDR3 in DNA: TGTGCCAGCTCCGTCCGGGACAGGGGGATGAACACTGAAGCTTTCTTT. It is translated as CASSVRDRGMNTEAFF.

The gene calls are TRBV29-1 and TRBJ2-5; 7 nucleotides line up with TRBD1. Germline CDR1 reads SQVTM; CDR2 reads ANQGSEA. The CDR3 extends over 15 amino acids. J gave up 1 base and V 2 bases, and 7 bases lay outside the gene matches. This chain's CDR3 is CSVERFGDSQETQYF. CDR3 bases: TGCAGCGTTGAACGATTCGGGGACAGCCAAGAGACCCAGTACTTC.

The gene calls are TRBV5-4 and TRBJ2-2; TRBD2 matches at 8 bases. This CDR3 is 15 amino acids long. The trim removed 5 bases at V and 4 bases at J, leaving 7 bases unmatched. Per germline, CDR1 SGHNT and CDR2 YYREEE (reference sequence). The CDR3 loop reads CASSISGAGTGELFF. The CDR3 coding sequence is TGTGCCAGCAGTATTAGCGGGGCGGGCACCGGGGAGCTGTTTTTT. Full variable domain (missing parts from reference TRBV5-4 and TRBJ2-2): ETGVTQSPTHLIKTRGQQVTLRCSSQSGHNTVSWYQQALGQGPQFIFQYYREEENGRGNFPPRFSGLQFPNYSSELNVNALELDDSALYLCASSISGAGTGELFFGEGSRLTVL.

The chain recombines TRBV6-6 with TRBJ1-2; D is possibly TRBD1 (6 bases). The CDR3 covers 15 residues. Trimming stripped 2 bases from V and 1 base from J, with 11 bases between. Looked up from germline, CDR1 is MNHNY and CDR2 is SVGAGI (reference sequence). CDR3 residues: CASSYSGGDNYGYTF. DNA for the CDR3: TGTGCCAGCAGTTACAGCGGGGGCGATAACTATGGCTACACCTTC.

This chain connects TRBV6-6 to TRBJ1-6, with D possibly matching TRBD1 (5 bases). Trimming took off 6 bases at V and 14 bases at J, with 14 bases between the two ends. This CDR3 has 12 amino acids. Looked up from germline, CDR1 is MNHNY and CDR2 is SVGAGI (reference sequence). The CDR3 loop reads CASSPNEGALHF. CDR3 DNA sequence: TGTGCCAGCAGCCCCAACGAAGGGGCCCTCCACTTT.

The rearrangement links TRBV11-2 to TRBJ2-1; D possibly corresponds to TRBD2 (6 bases). Germline V gives CDR1 SGHAT, CDR2 FQNNGV. This CDR3 has 15 amino acids. V was trimmed by 3 bases and J by 2 bases, leaving 11 bases between them. CDR3 coding DNA: TGTGCCAGCAGCTTTACTAGCAGTGCCTACAATGAGCAGTTCTTC. It yields the protein CASSFTSSAYNEQFF. Full variable domain (missing parts from reference TRBV11-2 and TRBJ2-1): EAGVAQSPRYKIIEKRQSVAFWCNPISGHATLYWYQQILGQGPKLLIQFQNNGVVDDSQLPKDRFSAERLKGVDSTLKIQPAKLEDSAVYLCASSFTSSAYNEQFFGPGTRLTVL.

The CDR3 nucleotides read TGTGCCAGCAGCTTGGACAGGGGCGACAATCAGCCCCAGCATTTT. Protein product: CASSLDRGDNQPQHF. V usage is TRBV12-1 and J usage is TRBJ1-5; the table gives TRBD1 as D, unverified against the DNA. TRBV12-1 corresponds to a pseudogene. The CDR3 length is 15 residues.

This clone was picked up one time. The chain recombines TRBV6-5 with TRBJ1-1; D gene uncertain. Germline lookup yields CDR1 MNHEY and CDR2 SVGAGI. The CDR3 runs 14 residues. The V end lost 2 bases, the J end lost 3 bases, and 10 bases lay between the germline ends. The CDR3 region is CASSYNRLHTEAFF. The CDR3 DNA reads as TGTGCCAGCAGTTACAACCGGTTGCACACTGAAGCTTTCTTT.